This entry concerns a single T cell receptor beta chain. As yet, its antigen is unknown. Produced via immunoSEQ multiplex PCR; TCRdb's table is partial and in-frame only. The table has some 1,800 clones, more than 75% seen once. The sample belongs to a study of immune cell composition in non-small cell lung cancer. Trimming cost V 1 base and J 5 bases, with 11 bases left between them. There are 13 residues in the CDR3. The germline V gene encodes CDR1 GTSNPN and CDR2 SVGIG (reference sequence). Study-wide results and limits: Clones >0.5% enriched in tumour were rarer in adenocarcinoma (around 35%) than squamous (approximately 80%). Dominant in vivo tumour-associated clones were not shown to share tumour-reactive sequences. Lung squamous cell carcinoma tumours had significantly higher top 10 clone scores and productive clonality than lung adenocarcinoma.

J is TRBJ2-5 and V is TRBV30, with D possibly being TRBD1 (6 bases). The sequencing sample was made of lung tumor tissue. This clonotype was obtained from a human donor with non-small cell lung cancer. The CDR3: CAWSATGRETQYF. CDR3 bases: TGTGCCTGGAGTGCGACAGGCCGGGAGACCCAGTACTTC. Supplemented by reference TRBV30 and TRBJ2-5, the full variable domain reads SQTIHQWPATLVQPVGSPLSLECTVEGTSNPNLYWYRQAAGRGLQLLFYSVGIGQISSEVPQNLSASRPQDRQFILSSKKLLLSDSGFYLCAWSATGRETQYFGPGTRLLVL.